Detailed here is one TCR beta chain. Its antigen remains unidentified. The germline V gene has CDR1 SGHTA and CDR2 FQGNSA. The CDR3 covers 15 residues. With 0 bases clipped from V and 6 bases from J, the junction kept 4 bases outside the gene matches. Approximately 500 nanograms of biopsy DNA per sample underwent TCRB immunosequencing. Some clones are missing from TCRdb's copy, which holds only in-frame ones; the method was immunoSEQ multiplex PCR. This sample has fewer than 20,000 clones, with around 66% found just once. This sample stems from a study of T cell repertoires in ileal Crohn's disease. Study overall: About half received postoperative treatment, roughly twelve with thiopurines and under 20 anti-TNF. Study findings and constraints: Mucosal expansions were suggested to be mainly CD8 T cells.

Adults with ileal or ileocolonic Crohn's disease and an indication for resection were eligible. V gene TRBV7-2 combines with J gene TRBJ1-5, with TRBD1 matching 8 bases. Sequenced material: ileal tissue. The receptor comes from an adult with Crohn's disease. CDR3 sequence: CASSLATGGIQPQHF. The DNA of the CDR3 is TGTGCCAGCAGCTTAGCTACAGGGGGGATTCAGCCCCAGCATTTT. Full variable domain (missing parts from reference TRBV7-2 and TRBJ1-5): GAGVSQSPSNKVTEKGKDVELRCDPISGHTALYWYRQSLGQGLEFLIYFQGNSAPDKSGLPSDRFSAERTGGSVSTLTIQRTQQEDSAVYLCASSLATGGIQPQHFGDGTRLSIL.